This T cell receptor beta chain emerged from a study of cytomegalovirus exposure and HLA in healthy donors. CDR3 length: 15 amino acids. Germline CDR1 is PRHDT and CDR2 is FYEKMQ (reference sequence). V was cut by 5 bases and J by 2 bases, with 15 bases left in between. Researchers ran the PCR with 60 Vbeta and 13 Jbeta primers. Data came from immunoSEQ multiplex PCR; TCRdb stores just in-frame clones and leaves some out. The sample lists 100,000 to 150,000 clones, around four fifths occurring once. The origin of this receptor is a man aged 18 to 29 in good health and CMV-seropositive. The source material was PBMCs. V and J are TRBV13 and TRBJ1-1; possible D gene TRBD1, 5 bases. The CDR3 DNA reads TGTGCCAGCAGCCAGATTTTGGGGCCCAACACTGAAGCTTTCTTT. Its protein product is CASSQILGPNTEAFF.